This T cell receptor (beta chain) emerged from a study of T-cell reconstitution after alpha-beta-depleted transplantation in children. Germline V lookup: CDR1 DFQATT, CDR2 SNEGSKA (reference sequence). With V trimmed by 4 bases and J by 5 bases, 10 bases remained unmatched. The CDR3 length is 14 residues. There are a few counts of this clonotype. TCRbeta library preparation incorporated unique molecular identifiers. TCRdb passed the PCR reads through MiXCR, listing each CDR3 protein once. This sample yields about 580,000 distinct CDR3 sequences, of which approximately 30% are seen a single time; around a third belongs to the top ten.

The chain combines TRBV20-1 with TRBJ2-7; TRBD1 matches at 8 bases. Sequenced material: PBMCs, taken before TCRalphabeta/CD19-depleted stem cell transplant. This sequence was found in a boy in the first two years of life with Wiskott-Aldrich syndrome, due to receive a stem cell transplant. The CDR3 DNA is TGCAGTGCTACTTTGCGGCAGGGGGCCCACGAGCAGTACTTC. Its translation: CSATLRQGAHEQYF.